These 25 T cell receptor beta chains came from one sample sequenced in a study of blood T cell repertoires in COVID-19 (dated by TCRdb to the early 2020s). The library was generated by the immunoSEQ multiplex PCR assay. The immuneACCESS repertoire file appears here via TCRdb, limited to in-frame rearrangements. These files lack a portion of the clones; in checked studies, under half of the deficit traces to unresolved V genes, and the cause of the others is not known. The sample table holds around 400,000 clones, of which around 92% were seen once. The leading ten clones occupy 1.5% to 2% of the sample. Input material: PBMCs or T cells enriched from blood (not recorded which). Receptors were obtained from a woman in her twenties or thirties who had recovered from COVID-19.

The CDR3 coding sequence is TGCAGCGTTGACCGGACAGCAGTTTTAACTACCACTGAAGCTTTCTTT. Translation gives CSVDRTAVLTTTEAFF. V and J are TRBV29-1 and TRBJ1-1; D is possibly TRBD1 (6 bases). The CDR3 spans 16 residues. CDR1 SQVTM and CDR2 ANQGSEA come from the germline V gene. The V end lost 3 bases, the J end lost 4 bases, and 21 bases lay between the germline ends.

V and J are TRBV29-1 and TRBJ2-5; D call uncertain. The ends were cut back, 3 bases at V and 7 bases at J, with 9 bases in the middle. The germline CDR1 and CDR2 sequences are SQVTM and ANQGSEA. The CDR3 covers 11 residues. CDR3 nucleotide sequence: TGCAGCGTTGACGTCCGTAGGACCCAGTACTTC. Its protein product is CSVDVRRTQYF.

The CDR3 nucleotides are TGTGCCAGCAGCGCCTCAGGGGGTGGGGACACTGAAGCTTTCTTT. Translated, it gives CASSASGGGDTEAFF. The rearrangement joins TRBV9 to TRBJ1-1, with 7 bases aligning to TRBD1. Germline CDR1 SGDLS, CDR2 YYNGEE. J lost 3 bases, V lost 3 bases, and 8 bases had no gene match. The CDR3 contains 15 residues.

The chain uses TRBV9 and TRBJ2-2, with 7 bases aligning to TRBD2. This CDR3 is 16 amino acids long. Germline CDR1 and CDR2: SGDLS and YYNGEE. V lost 4 bases to trimming and J lost 6 bases; unmatched junction nucleotides: 12. The CDR3 DNA is TGTGCCAGCAGCCTCAGTTCGGCGGGAGTTCCCGGGGAGCTGTTTTTT. Residues: CASSLSSAGVPGELFF. The whole variable domain, remainder taken from reference TRBV9 and TRBJ2-2, is DSGVTQTPKHLITATGQRVTLRCSPRSGDLSVYWYQQSLDQGLQFLIQYYNGEERAKGNILERFSAQQFPDLHSELNLSSLELGDSALYFCASSLSSAGVPGELFFGEGSRLTVL.

The V gene is TRBV4-1, the J gene TRBJ1-4; possible D gene TRBD1, 5 bases. Germline loops: CDR1 MGHRA, CDR2 YSYEKL. The V gene lost 2 bases and the J gene lost 6 bases, with 7 bases spanning the gap. This CDR3 contains 13 residues. The CDR3 spells CASSQRGDEKLFF. The CDR3 DNA is TGCGCCAGCAGCCAACGGGGGGATGAAAAACTGTTTTTT.

This rearrangement joins TRBV4-1 to TRBJ2-3, with D tentatively TRBD2 (5 bases). The CDR3 sequence is 16 residues long. Germline-derived CDR1 and CDR2 are MGHRA and YSYEKL. V dropped 0 bases and J dropped 3 bases, with 13 bases sitting between them. The CDR3 sequence: CASSQDWTPNTDTQYF. In nucleotides, the CDR3 is TGCGCCAGCAGCCAAGATTGGACTCCTAATACAGATACGCAGTATTTT.

This sequence joins TRBV13 and TRBJ2-7, with 11 bases matching TRBD1. With 4 bases clipped from V and 6 bases from J, the junction kept 8 bases outside the gene matches. Germline V CDR1 and CDR2: PRHDT, FYEKMQ (reference sequence). This CDR3 has 15 residues. The CDR3 nucleotides are TGTGCCAGCAGCTCTTCCGGGACAGGGGGTTCCGAGCAGTACTTC. Translating it yields CASSSSGTGGSEQYF. Complete variable domain (other parts from reference TRBV13 and TRBJ2-7): AAGVIQSPRHLIKEKRETATLKCYPIPRHDTVYWYQQGPGQDPQFLISFYEKMQSDKGSIPDRFSAQQFSDYHSELNMSSLELGDSALYFCASSSSGTGGSEQYFGPGTRLTVT.

The rearrangement joins TRBV6-5 to TRBJ1-1; D possibly corresponds to TRBD1 (6 bases). Germline V gene data show CDR1 as MNHEY and CDR2 as SVGAGI. Trimming took 2 bases from V and 7 from J, leaving 11 bases between them. This CDR3 has 13 amino acids. CDR3 in DNA: TGTGCCAGCAGTTACGACAGGTGGGATGAAGCTTTCTTT. The encoded protein is CASSYDRWDEAFF.

This clone was seen just once. The V call is TRBV29-1, the J call TRBJ2-2; D not certain. Trimming pared 6 bases from V and 2 bases from J, leaving 13 bases between. CDR1 and CDR2 (germline): SQVTM, ANQGSEA. The CDR3 consists of 14 residues. The CDR3 spells CSVNAGFNTGELFF. The CDR3 DNA reads TGCAGCGTCAACGCCGGTTTTAACACCGGGGAGCTGTTTTTT.

This chain uses TRBV12-3 or TRBV12-4 with TRBJ1-1; possible D gene TRBD1, 5 bases. Between the trimmed V and J ends, which lost 4 bases and 2 bases, there was a span of 8 bases. This CDR3 comprises 13 residues. This chain's CDR3 is CASSWTLNTEAFF. The CDR3 coding sequence is TGTGCCAGCAGTTGGACACTCAACACTGAAGCTTTCTTT.

The chain links TRBV7-3 to TRBJ2-7; 7 bases agree with TRBD1. With 5 bases clipped from V and 3 bases from J, the junction kept 7 bases outside the gene matches. Germline CDR1 reads SGHTA; CDR2 reads FQGTGA. This CDR3 contains 14 residues. The CDR3 sequence: CASSPGTVGYEQYF. The CDR3 DNA reads as TGTGCCAGCAGCCCCGGGACAGTAGGCTACGAGCAGTACTTC.

V is TRBV12-3 or TRBV12-4 and J is TRBJ1-1; the D is unclear. Between the trimmed V and J ends, which lost 8 bases and 10 bases, there was a span of 17 bases. CDR3 length: 12 amino acids. The CDR3, as DNA: TGTGCCAGCCTCTCACCCTCGAGCGGAGCTTTCTTT. Translation: CASLSPSSGAFF.

The chain uses TRBV4-1 and TRBJ2-5; 7 nucleotides agree with TRBD2. Germline CDR1 MGHRA, CDR2 YSYEKL. The J segment lost 4 bases and the V segment lost 10 bases, leaving 6 bases of the junction unmatched. The CDR3 is 12 residues long. The CDR3 reads CATGRVGETQYF. CDR3 bases: TGCGCCACAGGGAGGGTCGGAGAGACCCAGTACTTC.

The rearrangement links TRBV7-2 to TRBJ1-1; D might be TRBD1 (5 bases). Trimming left V 2 bases short and J 10 bases short, with 11 bases between. This CDR3 has 12 amino acids. CDR1 is SGHTA, CDR2 FQGNSA, per germline. CDR3 in amino acids: CASSLQGIRAFF. The CDR3 DNA reads as TGTGCCAGCAGCTTACAGGGTATTAGAGCTTTCTTT. Supplemented by reference TRBV7-2 and TRBJ1-1, the full variable domain reads GAGVSQSPSNKVTEKGKDVELRCDPISGHTALYWYRQSLGQGLEFLIYFQGNSAPDKSGLPSDRFSAERTGGSVSTLTIQRTQQEDSAVYLCASSLQGIRAFFGQGTRLTVV.

The chain recombines TRBV7-8 with TRBJ1-2; D uncertain. V dropped 5 bases and J dropped 3 bases, with 28 bases sitting between them. The CDR3 has 19 residues. The germline CDR1 and CDR2 sequences are SGHVS and FQNEAQ. DNA for the CDR3: TGTGCCAGCAGCCCCAAGGCGACCACTTTACGGGGTAAAGACTATGGCTACACCTTC. Translating it yields CASSPKATTLRGKDYGYTF.

The gene calls are TRBV19 and TRBJ2-7, with D maybe TRBD2 (5 bases). CDR3 length: 15 amino acids. Germline assignment: CDR1 LNHDA and CDR2 SQIVND (reference sequence). V gave up 3 bases and J gave up 2 bases, with 14 bases separating them. The CDR3 region is CASSIGRRTTYEQYF. CDR3 in DNA: TGTGCCAGTAGTATCGGCAGGAGGACCACCTACGAGCAGTACTTC.

J is TRBJ2-5 and V is TRBV7-9, with 9 nucleotides matching TRBD1. The CDR3 is made up of 15 amino acids. Germline lookup yields CDR1 SEHNR and CDR2 FQNEAQ (reference sequence). After removal of 0 bases from V and 5 bases from J, the junction contained 4 bases not matched to a gene. In nucleotides, the CDR3 is TGTGCCAGCAGCTTAGCCGCGACAGGGGGTGAGACCCAGTACTTC. This gives the protein CASSLAATGGETQYF.

The rearrangement joins TRBV7-2 to TRBJ2-1; 10 bases are a match to TRBD2. Germline CDR1 reads SGHTA; CDR2 reads FQGNSA. V lost 5 bases and J lost 8; bases outside the gene matches: 6. The CDR3 length is 14 residues. The CDR3 protein is CASSTAGGDDEQFF. CDR3 coding DNA: TGTGCCAGCAGCACAGCGGGGGGGGACGATGAGCAGTTCTTC.

This clone has only a few counts. This chain links TRBV24-1 with TRBJ2-7; no clear D. This CDR3 region has 10 residues. Germline V gene sequence: CDR1 KGHDR, CDR2 SFDVKD. Trimming left V 9 bases short and J 4 bases short, with 6 bases between. The CDR3 reads CATPVYEQYF. The DNA for the CDR3 is TGTGCCACCCCCGTGTACGAGCAGTACTTC.

The chain links TRBV5-6 to TRBJ1-2; weak D call: TRBD1 (5 bases). This CDR3 is 12 amino acids long. Germline V gene data show CDR1 as SGHDT and CDR2 as YYEEEE. Trimming took off 4 bases at V and 7 bases at J, with 11 bases between the two ends. CDR3 region: CASSPGGAGYTF. The CDR3 nucleotides read TGTGCCAGCAGCCCGGGAGGGGCTGGCTACACCTTC. The variable domain in full, completed from reference TRBV5-6 and TRBJ1-2, reads DAGVTQSPTHLIKTRGQQVTLRCSPKSGHDTVSWYQQALGQGPQFIFQYYEEEERQRGNFPDRFSGHQFPNYSSELNVNALLLGDSALYLCASSPGGAGYTFGSGTRLTVV.

The J gene is TRBJ1-1, the V gene TRBV6-5; D is possibly TRBD1 (5 bases). This CDR3 contains 14 residues. Trimming left V 2 bases short and J 5 bases short, with 12 bases between. Germline values: CDR1 MNHEY, CDR2 SVGAGI. The CDR3 bases are TGTGCCAGCAGTTACAACGGGGGGGAAACTGAAGCTTTCTTT. It encodes CASSYNGGETEAFF.

The gene calls are TRBV27 and TRBJ2-7; TRBD2 is a possible D gene (6 bases). The CDR3 length is 17 residues. Trimming removed 5 bases at V and 9 bases at J, with 29 bases between. Germline V lookup: CDR1 MNHEY, CDR2 SMNVEV (reference sequence). CDR3 nucleotides: TGTGCCAGCAGTGTCAGAAGTTTCCGGGACTCGGGACTCAGGCAGTACTTC. It translates to CASSVRSFRDSGLRQYF.

The rearrangement joins TRBV7-9 to TRBJ2-2; D gene unclear. This CDR3 has 12 residues. Trimming took off 5 bases at V and 2 bases at J, with 3 bases between the two ends. Germline V gene sequence: CDR1 SEHNR, CDR2 FQNEAQ (reference sequence). The CDR3 protein is CASSLNTGELFF. The CDR3 bases are TGTGCCAGCAGCCTAAACACCGGGGAGCTGTTTTTT.

The V gene is TRBV6-2 or TRBV6-3, the J gene TRBJ2-1; D unresolved. Per the germline V gene, CDR1 is MNHEY and CDR2 is SVGEGT. The CDR3 is 12 residues long. V lost 2 bases, J lost 5 bases, and 4 bases lay in between. Here the CDR3 reads CASSYLDNEQFF. In DNA, the CDR3 is TGTGCCAGCAGTTACCTCGACAATGAGCAGTTCTTC.

The chain couples TRBV5-5 to TRBJ1-3, with a tentative D call TRBD1 (5 bases). V lost 3 bases to trimming and J lost 2 bases, with 18 bases between them. The CDR3 runs 17 residues. Germline CDR1 and CDR2: SGHKS and YYEKEE (reference sequence). CDR3 sequence: CASSSRDSAGTGNTIYF. As DNA, the CDR3 is TGTGCCAGCAGCTCCCGAGACAGTGCGGGGACTGGAAACACCATATATTTT.